In its sample, the clone carrying this T cell receptor beta chain was seen a few times. The PCR employed 60 Vbeta primers together with 13 Jbeta primers. Only in-frame clones appear in the TCRdb table, and some are missing; sequencing was by immunoSEQ multiplex PCR. The sample lists around 130,000 clones, roughly four fifths occurring once. The source of the sample is a study of cytomegalovirus exposure and HLA in healthy donors. Germline CDR1 and CDR2: SNHLY and FYNNEI. The CDR3 covers 13 residues. J lost 8 bases, V lost 3 bases, and 2 bases had no gene match. The sequenced sample was PBMCs. This TCR came from a male donor in good health and CMV-seropositive. V gene TRBV2 combines with J gene TRBJ2-2; 8 bases fit TRBD2. The CDR3: CASSDKRGGELFF. The CDR3 nucleotides read TGTGCCAGCAGTGACAAGCGGGGGGGGGAGCTGTTTTTT.